This T cell receptor (beta chain) was captured by sequencing in a study of CD8 T cells in Susac syndrome. CD8+ and CD4+ T cells from blood underwent TCR beta sequencing. The patients who served as multiple sclerosis controls were treatment-naive and had stable or active relapsing-remitting disease that fulfilled the revised McDonald criteria. It was negative isolation that provided the CD8+ and CD4+ T cells, whereas TEMRA cells were enriched by FACS. The RNA, about 0.45 to 1 ug, was put through reverse transcription using random hexamers. The TCR beta CDR3 was amplified by immunoSEQ multiplex PCR across 54 Vbeta, 13 Jbeta. TCRdb ran MiXCR on the immunoSEQ multiplex PCR reads and lists one entry per CDR3 protein. The sample holds some 400,000 distinct CDR3 sequences, 75% to 90% seen once. The CDR3 consists of 12 residues. Germline CDR1 and CDR2: MNHEY and SVGAGI. The V gene lost 6 bases and the J gene lost 5 bases, with 10 bases spanning the gap.

The specimen was CD8+ T cells from PBMCs. V is TRBV6-5 and J is TRBJ1-2; unclear D gene. This clonotype originated in a human donor with multiple sclerosis. The CDR3 sequence is CASSQAQYGYTF. As DNA, the CDR3 is TGTGCCAGCAGCCAGGCTCAATATGGCTACACCTTC.